The clone carrying this TCR beta chain was seen a handful of times. Antigen specificity is unknown. Germline V gives CDR1 SEHNR, CDR2 FQNEAQ (reference sequence). V lost 5 bases, J lost 3 bases, and 0 bases stayed unmatched. This CDR3 is 12 amino acids long. These data come from a study of graft-versus-host responses after intestinal transplantation. Study-level background: Anti-thymocyte globulin induction, then tacrolimus and steroids for about three years, went to all recipients.

TCRdb's copy holds only in-frame clones and misses some; the assay was immunoSEQ multiplex PCR. This sample carries 71,000 or so clones, roughly 87% of them seen once, and the ten largest clones take 1.3%. The sequencing here drew on unstimulated CD8+ T cells sorted from spleen or lymph node cells, taken before intestinal transplant. The receptor was isolated from a human donor who received an intestinal transplant. The gene calls are TRBV7-9 and TRBJ1-2; 7 bases fit TRBD1. The CDR3 DNA sequence: TGTGCCAGCAGCCAGGGGGACTATGGCTACACCTTC. This gives the protein CASSQGDYGYTF.